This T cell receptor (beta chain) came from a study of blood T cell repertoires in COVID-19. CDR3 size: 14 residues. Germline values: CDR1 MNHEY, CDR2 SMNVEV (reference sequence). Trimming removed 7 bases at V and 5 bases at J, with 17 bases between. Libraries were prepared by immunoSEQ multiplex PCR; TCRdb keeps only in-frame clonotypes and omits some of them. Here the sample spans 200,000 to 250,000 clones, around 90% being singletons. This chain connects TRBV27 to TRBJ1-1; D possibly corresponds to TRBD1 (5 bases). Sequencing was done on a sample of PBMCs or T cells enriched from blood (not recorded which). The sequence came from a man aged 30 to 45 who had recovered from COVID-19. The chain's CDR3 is CASTGRGWGTEAFF. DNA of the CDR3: TGTGCCAGCACCGGTCGGGGGTGGGGGACTGAAGCTTTCTTT.